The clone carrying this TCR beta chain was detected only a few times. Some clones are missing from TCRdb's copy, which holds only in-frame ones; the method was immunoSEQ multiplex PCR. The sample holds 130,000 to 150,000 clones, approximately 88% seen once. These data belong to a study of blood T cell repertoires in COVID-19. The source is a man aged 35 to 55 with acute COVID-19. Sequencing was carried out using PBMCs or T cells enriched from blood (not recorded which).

CDR3 coding DNA: TGTGCCAGCAGCTTAGAGGACAGGGAAGCTTTCTTT. The encoded protein is CASSLEDREAFF. The chain employs TRBV7-9 and TRBJ1-1; 7 bases are a match to TRBD1. Germline V gene data show CDR1 as SEHNR and CDR2 as FQNEAQ (reference sequence). This CDR3 has 12 residues. V lost 1 base and J lost 8; bases outside the gene matches: 1. The whole variable domain, filled in from reference TRBV7-9 and TRBJ1-1, reads DTGVSQNPRHKITKRGQNVTFRCDPISEHNRLYWYRQTLGQGPEFLTYFQNEAQLEKSRLLSDRFSAERPKGSFSTLEIQRTEQGDSAMYLCASSLEDREAFFGQGTRLTVV.